This T cell receptor (beta chain) was found in a study of cytomegalovirus exposure and HLA in healthy donors. This clone showed up just a few times. The PCR contained 60 Vbeta and 13 Jbeta primers. Assay used: immunoSEQ multiplex PCR; TCRdb lists only in-frame clones, some missing. The sample contains about 180,000 clones, 79% of which appear only once. This TCR derives from a woman aged 40 to 50 in good health and CMV-seronegative. The sequenced sample was PBMCs.

The CDR3 region is CASSIDRQGGYTF. The CDR3 DNA reads TGTGCCAGTAGTATAGATCGGCAGGGCGGCTACACCTTC. The V call is TRBV19, the J call TRBJ1-2, with a tentative D call TRBD1 (5 bases). The CDR3 has 13 amino acids. CDR1 is LNHDA, CDR2 SQIVND, per germline (reference sequence). Trimming took off 0 bases at V and 8 bases at J, with 10 bases between the two ends. The full variable domain, completed using reference TRBV19 and TRBJ1-2, is DGGITQSPKYLFRKEGQNVTLSCEQNLNHDAMYWYRQDPGQGLRLIYYSQIVNDFQKGDIAEGYSVSREKKESFPLTVTSAQKNPTAFYLCASSIDRQGGYTFGSGTRLTVV.